This T cell receptor beta chain stems from a study of T cells expressing NK-cell markers. Regarding this clonotype: Its target is unknown.

General study results and limits: Clones of NKG2C+ T cells that had expanded were of unclear HCMV specificity.

One entry per CDR3 protein, without DNA, is what TCRdb gives after re-calling the 5' RACE reads. This table lists 350,000 to 450,000 distinct CDR3 sequences. The origin of this receptor is a man aged 18 to 69 in good health. What was sequenced was blood T cells: a sorted CD56 or NKG2C T cell subset, CD4+ or CD8+ T cells, or bulk PBMC T cells (not recorded which).

This CDR3 reads CASSLYGTSYGYTF. This rearrangement joins TRBV7-9 to TRBJ1-2; TCRdb reports TRBD1, a call that lacks DNA to check it against. CDR3 length: 14 residues. CDR1 is SEHNR and CDR2 is FQNEAQ in the germline V gene (reference sequence).